This passage covers 21 T cell receptor beta chains from one sample sequenced in a study of shared T cell receptors in the human thymus. Some clones are missing from TCRdb's copy, which holds only in-frame ones; the method was immunoSEQ multiplex PCR. Of 640,000 or so clones listed, around 87% are singletons. This sample was also put to use in a study of human thymus T cells.

Sequenced: thymocytes. These receptors were collected from a boy in the first two years of life with a congenital heart defect.

This clone came up once. The V gene is TRBV4-3, the J gene TRBJ2-5, with D tentatively TRBD2 (5 bases). This CDR3 contains 11 residues. The germline CDR1 and CDR2 sequences are LGHNA and YSLEER. V shed 3 bases and J shed 11 bases, with 10 bases lying between them. In nucleotides, the CDR3 is TGCGCCAGCAGCCATACGTGGGAGCAGTACTTC. It yields the protein CASSHTWEQYF.

The chain links TRBV5-4 to TRBJ2-7; possibly TRBD1 for D (6 bases). Germline-derived CDR1 and CDR2 are SGHNT and YYREEE (reference sequence). Trimming stripped 0 bases from V and 3 bases from J, with 10 bases between. The length of the CDR3 is 14 residues. The CDR3 nucleotides read TGTGCCAGCAGCTTGGGGGGGCAGGGCTACGAGCAGTACTTC. It is translated as CASSLGGQGYEQYF.

This rearrangement joins TRBV4-1 to TRBJ1-5, with D maybe TRBD1 (5 bases). Trimming removed 1 base at V and 8 bases at J, with 15 bases between. The CDR3 consists of 15 residues. CDR1 and CDR2 (germline): MGHRA, YSYEKL. DNA of the CDR3: TGCGCCAGCAGCCAAGGACAGCCCCCCTTTGAGCCCCAGCATTTT. Translation: CASSQGQPPFEPQHF.

This sequence joins TRBV6-6 and TRBJ1-2, with a weak D call TRBD1 (6 bases). Germline V gene lookup returns CDR1 MNHNY and CDR2 SVGAGI (reference sequence). Trimming shortened V by 6 bases and J by 0 bases, and 17 bases separated the two germline ends. CDR3 length: 16 amino acids. The CDR3 protein is CASRDITGTTNYGYTF. The CDR3 bases are TGTGCCAGCAGAGATATTACCGGGACAACTAACTATGGCTACACCTTC.

This chain joins TRBV27 and TRBJ1-5; weak D call: TRBD1 (6 bases). Germline-derived CDR1 and CDR2 are MNHEY and SMNVEV (reference sequence). Trimming cost V 6 bases and J 3 bases, with 15 bases left between them. This CDR3 comprises 15 residues. As DNA, the CDR3 is TGTGCCAGCAGCCCTTCAGGACAGTTCAATCAGCCCCAGCATTTT. Translation gives CASSPSGQFNQPQHF.

The table lists this clone with a count of one. The V call is TRBV6-1, the J call TRBJ1-5; unclear D gene. The V and J ends lost 0 bases and 7 bases respectively, with 10 bases between them. CDR3 size: 14 residues. Germline CDR1 MNHNS, CDR2 SASEGT. The CDR3 loop reads CASSEAEGVQPQHF. CDR3 bases: TGTGCCAGCAGTGAAGCGGAGGGAGTACAGCCCCAGCATTTT.

Written as DNA, the CDR3 is TGTGCCAGCAGCTTAGGCAGGGGAAGCCTAAACTATGGCTACACCTTC. Translation: CASSLGRGSLNYGYTF. The gene calls are TRBV5-4 and TRBJ1-2; D may be TRBD1 (6 bases). This CDR3 contains 16 residues. From germline, CDR1 is SGHNT and CDR2 YYREEE (reference sequence). V was clipped by 2 bases and J by 2 bases, with 16 bases between them.

V gene TRBV4-1 combines with J gene TRBJ1-2, with 9 bases aligning to TRBD1. Germline CDR1 MGHRA, CDR2 YSYEKL. Losses at the gene ends were 2 bases for V and 7 bases for J; bases not matched to a gene: 5. CDR3 length equals 14 residues. This chain's CDR3 is CASSQLTGGCGYTF. The CDR3 region has the DNA TGCGCCAGCAGCCAACTCACAGGGGGCTGTGGCTACACCTTC.

This clone was picked up a small number of times. The CDR3 loop reads CASSLSSWQGVNDIQYF. CDR3 DNA: TGTGCCAGCAGCTTATCCTCCTGGCAGGGGGTAAATGACATTCAGTACTTC. The chain links TRBV7-9 to TRBJ2-4; 7 positions agree with TRBD1. V shed 2 bases and J 8 bases; nucleotides not matched to a gene: 15. The CDR3 consists of 17 residues. Germline V gene data show CDR1 as SEHNR and CDR2 as FQNEAQ (reference sequence).

The chain links TRBV5-8 to TRBJ2-3, with TRBD1 matching 7 bases. The CDR3 contains 15 residues. Unmatched junction bases numbered 8, after V lost 3 bases and J lost 4 bases. The germline V gene encodes CDR1 SGHTS and CDR2 YDEGEE. The CDR3 loop reads CASSSYRGYSDTQYF. DNA for the CDR3: TGTGCCAGCAGCTCGTACAGGGGATACTCAGATACGCAGTATTTT.

The chain links TRBV7-2 to TRBJ2-7, with 12 bases matching TRBD1. J was trimmed by 0 bases and V by 3 bases; bases with no gene match: 3. CDR3 length equals 16 residues. Germline CDR1 SGHTA, CDR2 FQGNSA. The CDR3 here is CASSFSGQGASYEQYF. The CDR3 DNA follows: TGTGCCAGCAGCTTCTCGGGACAGGGGGCCTCCTACGAGCAGTACTTC.

This rearrangement joins TRBV27 to TRBJ2-3; 9 bases fit TRBD2. With 5 bases clipped from V and 5 bases from J, the junction kept 8 bases outside the gene matches. CDR3 length equals 15 residues. Looked up from germline, CDR1 is MNHEY and CDR2 is SMNVEV (reference sequence). The CDR3 region has the DNA TGTGCCAGCAGTAGCGGGGGGCCCCTCCGAGATACGCAGTATTTT. Translating it yields CASSSGGPLRDTQYF.

CDR3 bases: TGCGCCAGCAGCCAAGATTTATACGGAGATCAGCCCCAGCATTTT. It translates to CASSQDLYGDQPQHF. This chain links TRBV4-1 with TRBJ1-5; the D is unclear. This CDR3 region has 15 residues. Per the germline V gene, CDR1 is MGHRA and CDR2 is YSYEKL. Trimming cost V 0 bases and J 5 bases, with 11 bases left between them.

This sequence joins TRBV7-2 and TRBJ2-7; D is unclear. CDR1 is SGHTA, CDR2 FQGNSA, per germline. The CDR3 runs 17 residues. The germline V and J ends were trimmed by 0 bases and 0 bases, with 15 bases remaining between them. The DNA of the CDR3 is TGTGCCAGCAGCTTAGCCCCAGTCAAAAGGAGCTCCTACGAGCAGTACTTC. Its translation is CASSLAPVKRSSYEQYF.

The chain has TRBV28 and TRBJ1-1; D is unclear. The V end was cut by 3 bases, the J end by 1 base, with 12 bases between. Germline V gene data show CDR1 as MDHEN and CDR2 as SYDVKM. The CDR3 length is 15 residues. The CDR3 spells CASSLSVRGNTEAFF. CDR3 coding DNA: TGTGCCAGCAGTTTGAGTGTCCGGGGGAACACTGAAGCTTTCTTT.

The chain employs TRBV14 and TRBJ2-7; weak D call: TRBD1 (6 bases). The CDR3 is 18 residues long. V was trimmed by 0 bases and J by 6 bases, leaving 24 bases between them. Germline loops: CDR1 SGHDN, CDR2 FVKESK. The CDR3 loop reads CASSQDGAGPWGLTEQYF. The CDR3, as DNA: TGTGCCAGCAGCCAAGATGGGGCAGGACCTTGGGGGCTTACCGAGCAGTACTTC. Drawing the rest from reference TRBV14 and TRBJ2-7, the complete variable domain is EAGVTQFPSHSVIEKGQTVTLRCDPISGHDNLYWYRRVMGKEIKFLLHFVKESKQDESGMPNNRFLAERTGGTYSTLKVQPAELEDSGVYFCASSQDGAGPWGLTEQYFGPGTRLTVT.

The chain has TRBV28 and TRBJ2-3; 9 nucleotides agree with TRBD2. The germline CDR1 and CDR2 sequences are MDHEN and SYDVKM. Trimming at V came to 1 base and at J to 5 bases, leaving 4 bases not matched to a gene. The CDR3 is made up of 15 amino acids. As DNA, the CDR3 is TGTGCCAGCAGTTTATCGCCAGCGGGAGGAGATACGCAGTATTTT. It is translated as CASSLSPAGGDTQYF. Based on the CDR3 plus reference TRBV28 and TRBJ2-3, the full variable domain is DVKVTQSSRYLVKRTGEKVFLECVQDMDHENMFWYRQDPGLGLRLIYFSYDVKMKEKGDIPEGYSVSREKKERFSLILESASTNQTSMYLCASSLSPAGGDTQYFGPGTRLTVL.

The rearrangement joins TRBV5-1 to TRBJ2-7; 7 bases line up with TRBD1. CDR1 SGHRS and CDR2 YFSETQ come from the germline V gene. The CDR3 has 17 residues. Trimming removed 4 bases from V and 0 bases from J; junction bases left unmatched: 13. CDR3 sequence reads: CASSDRTGLTGSYEQYF. The CDR3 DNA reads as TGCGCCAGCAGCGACAGGACAGGCCTTACGGGCTCCTACGAGCAGTACTTC.

This rearrangement joins TRBV5-6 to TRBJ2-3; 8 nucleotides line up with TRBD1. In germline, CDR1 is SGHDT, CDR2 YYEEEE. Trimming cost V 1 base and J 4 bases; bases outside gene matches: 11. The CDR3 extends over 17 amino acids. The CDR3 DNA sequence: TGTGCCAGCAGCTTGCGGTCCGACAGGGGAAGACCAGATACGCAGTATTTT. Protein sequence: CASSLRSDRGRPDTQYF.

V gene TRBV19 combines with J gene TRBJ1-1; D might be TRBD1 (5 bases). With 7 bases removed from V and 0 bases from J, the gap between germline ends came to 6 bases. Germline V gives CDR1 LNHDA, CDR2 SQIVND (reference sequence). This CDR3 is 12 amino acids long. The CDR3 reads CASTGMNTEAFF. The CDR3 region has the DNA TGTGCCAGTACAGGGATGAACACTGAAGCTTTCTTT.

In its sample, this clone was seen once. This chain joins TRBV7-9 and TRBJ2-7, with TRBD2 identical over 14 bases. Trimming removed 2 bases from V and 4 bases from J; junction bases left unmatched: 10. Germline CDR1 and CDR2: SEHNR and FQNEAQ (reference sequence). The CDR3 is 18 amino acids. CDR3 bases: TGTGCCAGCAGCTTAACCCCGGGACTAGCGGGAGCTTGGTACGAGCAGTACTTC. Translation: CASSLTPGLAGAWYEQYF.